One sample yielded the 27 T cell receptor beta chains listed below, sequenced in a study of blood T cell repertoires in COVID-19. Produced via immunoSEQ multiplex PCR; TCRdb's table is partial and in-frame only. The table includes more than 300,000 clones, 65% to 90% detected once. Sequencing was performed on PBMCs or T cells enriched from blood (not recorded which). These receptors originate from a woman aged 18 to 35 who had recovered from COVID-19.

V and J are TRBV12-3 or TRBV12-4 and TRBJ1-1, with D possibly TRBD1 on 6 matching bases. The CDR3 is 13 amino acids. Trimming cost V 7 bases and J 4 bases, with 13 bases left between them. This CDR3 is CASTGQSTTEAFF. The CDR3 DNA reads TGTGCCAGCACCGGACAGTCGACCACTGAAGCTTTCTTT.

This chain joins TRBV5-1 and TRBJ2-7, with TRBD2 as a possible D gene (6 bases). The V gene lost 3 bases and the J gene lost 3 bases, with 10 bases spanning the gap. CDR1 and CDR2 from the germline V gene are SGHRS and YFSETQ. CDR3 length equals 13 residues. Written as DNA, the CDR3 is TGCGCCAGCAGCTCTCCGGGAGACTACGAGCAGTACTTC. Encoded protein: CASSSPGDYEQYF.

V gene TRBV2 combines with J gene TRBJ1-4, with D hard to call. The CDR3 totals 13 residues. The V gene lost 2 bases and the J gene lost 4 bases, with 5 bases spanning the gap. Germline V lookup: CDR1 SNHLY, CDR2 FYNNEI. This CDR3 reads CASSENSNEKLFF. CDR3 coding DNA: TGTGCCAGCAGTGAAAACAGTAATGAAAAACTGTTTTTT.

This chain uses TRBV6-5 with TRBJ1-3; 8 bases fit TRBD1. The germline V gene has CDR1 MNHEY and CDR2 SVGAGI. The CDR3 extends over 14 amino acids. The V and J ends lost 4 bases and 3 bases, in that order; junction bases with no gene match: 2. CDR3 nucleotide sequence: TGTGCCAGCAGTTTACAGGGGGGTGGAAACACCATATATTTT. It is translated as CASSLQGGGNTIYF.

This sequence joins TRBV19 and TRBJ1-2; 10 nucleotides agree with TRBD1. J gave up 3 bases and V 6 bases, and 4 bases lay outside the gene matches. Looked up from germline, CDR1 is LNHDA and CDR2 is SQIVND (reference sequence). This CDR3 is built from 14 residues. The CDR3 reads CASRPGQGYYGYTF. The CDR3 coding sequence is TGTGCCAGTAGACCGGGACAGGGGTACTATGGCTACACCTTC.

V and J are TRBV11-2 and TRBJ2-7; 11 nucleotides agree with TRBD2. Per germline, CDR1 SGHAT and CDR2 FQNNGV. The CDR3 extends over 15 amino acids. V was pared by 5 bases and J by 2 bases, with 5 bases of the junction left unmatched. CDR3: CASSRSGRDTYEQYF. The CDR3 bases are TGTGCCAGCAGCCGTAGCGGGAGGGACACCTACGAGCAGTACTTC.

This chain joins TRBV18 and TRBJ2-1; 8 bases are a match to TRBD2. The CDR3 runs to 18 residues. The germline V gene has CDR1 KGHSH and CDR2 LQKENI. J gave up 0 bases and V 3 bases, and 10 bases lay outside the gene matches. The CDR3 DNA reads TGTGCCAGCTCACCCTTCAGTCAGCGGGAGTTCTCCTACAATGAGCAGTTCTTC. As protein: CASSPFSQREFSYNEQFF.

The DNA for the CDR3 is TGCGCCAGCAGCGCTACGGCCCTTCGAATGGGGGCCGAAAAACTGTTTTTT. Its protein is CASSATALRMGAEKLFF. The chain is built from TRBV5-1 and TRBJ1-4; tentatively, D is TRBD1 (6 bases). This CDR3 comprises 17 residues. Germline CDR1 SGHRS, CDR2 YFSETQ. Trimming took 4 bases from V and 8 from J, leaving 24 bases between them.

V gene TRBV18 combines with J gene TRBJ1-5; the D is unclear. The germline V and J ends were trimmed by 2 bases and 2 bases, with 10 bases remaining between them. Germline V CDR1 and CDR2: KGHSH, LQKENI. The CDR3 totals 15 residues. The CDR3 protein is CASSPSEQRNQPQHF. CDR3 sequence (DNA): TGTGCCAGCTCACCATCCGAACAGCGCAATCAGCCCCAGCATTTT.

Here the CDR3 DNA reads TGTGCCAGCAGCGTGGGAGACAGGGAGACTAACTATGGCTACACCTTC. Its protein is CASSVGDRETNYGYTF. The V and J genes are TRBV9 and TRBJ1-2, with 7 bases identical to TRBD1. The CDR3 consists of 16 residues. Germline trimming cut 2 bases from V and 0 bases from J; bases unmatched to any gene: 7. The germline V gene has CDR1 SGDLS and CDR2 YYNGEE.

The chain combines TRBV7-2 with TRBJ1-2, with D perhaps TRBD1 (5 bases). CDR3 size: 13 residues. In germline, CDR1 is SGHTA, CDR2 FQGNSA. Deletions cut 4 bases from V and 4 bases from J, with 10 bases between. Here the CDR3 DNA reads TGTGCCAGCAGCTCATCAGGGTTCTATGGCTACACCTTC. This encodes CASSSSGFYGYTF.

This sequence joins TRBV4-1 and TRBJ1-4; TRBD1 might be the D (6 bases). The CDR3 extends over 14 amino acids. CDR1 is MGHRA and CDR2 is YSYEKL in the germline V gene. V shed 0 bases and J shed 15 bases, with 17 bases lying between them. The CDR3 here is CASSQDWQGLMVFF. The CDR3, as DNA: TGCGCCAGCAGCCAAGATTGGCAGGGGCTCATGGTGTTTTTT.

This clone was counted only a few times. V is TRBV5-1 and J is TRBJ1-1; a weak D match, TRBD1 (5 bases). The CDR3 is made up of 15 amino acids. The germline CDR1 and CDR2 sequences are SGHRS and YFSETQ. V was cut by 1 base and J by 5 bases, with 15 bases left in between. CDR3 loop: CASSLFGGDSTEAFF. In nucleotides, the CDR3 is TGCGCCAGCAGCTTGTTTGGAGGGGATAGTACTGAAGCTTTCTTT.

Regarding this clone: At the DNA level, this CDR3 is encoded by other sequences in the same sample as well. The rearrangement joins TRBV18 to TRBJ1-1; D gene ambiguous. Germline V CDR1 and CDR2: KGHSH, LQKENI. CDR3 size: 13 residues. Between the trimmed V and J ends, which lost 2 bases and 5 bases, there was a span of 9 bases. This CDR3 is CASSPGGETEAFF. CDR3 DNA: TGTGCCAGCTCACCAGGAGGTGAGACTGAAGCTTTCTTT.

This chain links TRBV11-3 with TRBJ1-1; D remains ambiguous. The V gene's germline CDR1 is SGHNT and CDR2 YENEEA. The CDR3 totals 13 residues. V dropped 1 base and J dropped 4 bases, with 7 bases sitting between them. The DNA for the CDR3 is TGTGCCAGCAGCTTAGGTACGGTCACTGAAGCTTTCTTT. This translates into CASSLGTVTEAFF.

Regarding this clone: Other DNA sequences within the sample encode an identical CDR3. This rearrangement joins TRBV30 to TRBJ1-2, with D possibly TRBD1 on 5 matching bases. Trimming pared 2 bases from V and 1 base from J, leaving 5 bases between. The CDR3 covers 12 residues. CDR1 and CDR2 (germline): GTSNPN, SVGIG (reference sequence). As DNA, the CDR3 is TGTGCCTGGAGTCAGGGTAACTATGGCTACACCTTC. Amino acid sequence: CAWSQGNYGYTF.

This clone has more than one count but fewer than ten. The rearrangement joins TRBV3-1 (or the pseudogene TRBV3-2) to TRBJ1-4, with 8 bases lining up with TRBD1. In germline, CDR1 is LGHDT, CDR2 YNNKEL (reference sequence). The J segment lost 8 bases and the V segment lost 5 bases, leaving 10 bases of the junction unmatched. This CDR3 comprises 15 residues. The CDR3 coding sequence is TGTGCCAGCAGCTTCTATCAGGGGGCTGGGGAAAAACTGTTTTTT. Translating it yields CASSFYQGAGEKLFF.

This clone was counted only a few times. The chain combines TRBV3-1 (or the pseudogene TRBV3-2) with TRBJ1-1; D perhaps matches TRBD1 (6 bases). V was pared by 3 bases and J by 1 base, with 9 bases between. Germline V lookup: CDR1 LGHDT, CDR2 YNNKEL (reference sequence). The CDR3 is 14 residues long. The CDR3 coding sequence is TGTGCCAGCAGCCATCAGGGGTGGAACACTGAAGCTTTCTTT. It specifies CASSHQGWNTEAFF.

The gene calls are TRBV7-9 and TRBJ1-4, with TRBD1 matching over 7 bases. The CDR3 has 14 residues. The trim removed 3 bases at V and 8 bases at J, leaving 6 bases unmatched. The germline V gene encodes CDR1 SEHNR and CDR2 FQNEAQ (reference sequence). The CDR3 nucleotides are TGTGCCAGCAGCTTGCCCGGGACAGCCGAAAAACTGTTTTTT. Its protein is CASSLPGTAEKLFF.

The CDR3 sequence is CSDHFMGGRLPYSNQPQHF. The CDR3 region has the DNA TGCAGCGACCACTTTATGGGGGGTCGACTACCCTATAGCAATCAGCCCCAGCATTTT. The chain is built from TRBV29-1 and TRBJ1-5, with a weak D call TRBD1 (5 bases). Germline V lookup: CDR1 SQVTM, CDR2 ANQGSEA. CDR3 size: 19 residues. V gave up 7 bases and J gave up 0 bases, with 28 bases separating them.

The chain joins TRBV5-3 to TRBJ1-5; the match to TRBD1 covers 9 bases. TRBV5-3 is an ORF, with its function uncertain. There are 17 residues in the CDR3. Germline trimming cut 2 bases from V and 2 bases from J; bases unmatched to any gene: 8. CDR3 coding DNA: TGTGCCAGAAGCTTTATCCGGGGACAGGGACGCAATCAGCCCCAGCATTTT. It specifies CARSFIRGQGRNQPQHF.

The chain is built from TRBV19 and TRBJ2-3, with D maybe TRBD1 (6 bases). CDR3 length: 15 amino acids. V lost 5 bases, J lost 2 bases, and 14 bases lay in between. Per germline, CDR1 LNHDA and CDR2 SQIVND (reference sequence). The CDR3 bases are TGTGCCAGTAGTGACCAGACAGGTTTCACAGATACGCAGTATTTT. It yields the protein CASSDQTGFTDTQYF.

The chain links TRBV19 to TRBJ2-1; 8 bases map to TRBD2. CDR1 and CDR2 from the germline V gene are LNHDA and SQIVND (reference sequence). The CDR3 is 16 residues long. V lost 5 bases and J lost 1; bases outside the gene matches: 7. The CDR3 protein is CASSAPSGRSYNEQFF. In nucleotides, the CDR3 is TGTGCCAGTAGTGCCCCCAGCGGGAGATCCTACAATGAGCAGTTCTTC.

The chain employs TRBV28 and TRBJ2-7, with TRBD1 as a possible D gene (6 bases). The CDR3 sequence is 15 residues long. Germline-derived CDR1 and CDR2 are MDHEN and SYDVKM. V gave up 5 bases and J gave up 5 bases, with 19 bases separating them. CDR3 in amino acids: CASSLTGSLGHEQYF. CDR3 coding DNA: TGTGCCAGCAGTCTAACAGGGTCTCTGGGGCACGAGCAGTACTTC. The whole variable domain, remainder taken from reference TRBV28 and TRBJ2-7, is DVKVTQSSRYLVKRTGEKVFLECVQDMDHENMFWYRQDPGLGLRLIYFSYDVKMKEKGDIPEGYSVSREKKERFSLILESASTNQTSMYLCASSLTGSLGHEQYFGPGTRLTVT.

The sample holds one count of this clone. The V call is TRBV15, the J call TRBJ1-2; D is perhaps TRBD1 (6 bases). The germline V and J ends were trimmed by 0 bases and 7 bases, with 12 bases remaining between them. From germline, CDR1 is LNHNV and CDR2 YYDKDF (reference sequence). This CDR3 has 14 residues. CDR3 in amino acids: CATSRDTGTRGYTF. CDR3 coding DNA: TGTGCCACCAGCAGAGATACAGGGACGCGTGGCTACACCTTC.

This clone was seen more than once but under ten times. V and J are TRBV7-9 and TRBJ2-7; D perhaps matches TRBD1 (6 bases). The CDR3 is 14 residues long. Deletions cut 1 base from V and 4 bases from J, with 11 bases between. From germline, CDR1 is SEHNR and CDR2 FQNEAQ (reference sequence). The chain's CDR3 is CASSLGTAGYEQYF. CDR3 nucleotide sequence: TGTGCCAGCAGCTTAGGGACAGCAGGATACGAGCAGTACTTC.

This sequence joins TRBV30 and TRBJ1-5, with D perhaps matching TRBD1 (5 bases). CDR3 length: 15 residues. V was shortened by 4 bases and J by 1 base, with 14 bases between the two germline ends. The germline gives CDR1 GTSNPN, CDR2 SVGIG (reference sequence). CDR3 nucleotide sequence: TGTGCCTGGAACCCCCAGGGACTAAGCAATCAGCCCCAGCATTTT. Residues: CAWNPQGLSNQPQHF. Filled out from reference TRBV30 and TRBJ1-5, the complete variable domain reads SQTIHQWPATLVQPVGSPLSLECTVEGTSNPNLYWYRQAAGRGLQLLFYSVGIGQISSEVPQNLSASRPQDRQFILSSKKLLLSDSGFYLCAWNPQGLSNQPQHFGDGTRLSIL.